The 30 T cell receptor beta chains in this list originate from one sample, sequenced in a study of shared clonotypes between healthy human individuals. Data came from immunoSEQ multiplex PCR; TCRdb stores just in-frame clones and leaves some out. The sample has about a million clones, more than 75% seen once. The material sequenced was memory CD4+ T cells sorted from blood. Subset: CD45RA-negative fraction. These receptors all come from a young man in good health.

V is TRBV5-1 and J is TRBJ1-1; possibly TRBD1 for D (6 bases). The germline V gene has CDR1 SGHRS and CDR2 YFSETQ. This CDR3 comprises 15 residues. V was pared by 7 bases and J by 4 bases, with 20 bases between. The CDR3 loop is CASGAGAALSTEAFF. The CDR3, as DNA: TGCGCCAGCGGGGCAGGGGCCGCTCTTTCCACTGAAGCTTTCTTT.

The V gene is TRBV28, the J gene TRBJ1-2; D is unclear. This CDR3 region has 14 residues. Per germline, CDR1 MDHEN and CDR2 SYDVKM. The ends were cut back, 8 bases at V and 2 bases at J, with 15 bases in the middle. This CDR3 reads CASLSPGLNYGYTF. For the CDR3, the DNA is TGTGCCAGCCTATCTCCTGGGTTGAACTATGGCTACACCTTC.

The rearrangement uses TRBV11-3 and TRBJ2-3; 8 bases fit TRBD1. In germline, CDR1 is SGHNT, CDR2 YENEEA. This CDR3 contains 18 residues. The trim removed 4 bases at V and 3 bases at J, leaving 15 bases unmatched. The CDR3 spells CASSSHRPLQGETDTQYF. The CDR3, as DNA: TGTGCCAGCAGCTCACACCGCCCCTTACAGGGGGAAACAGATACGCAGTATTTT.

The chain links TRBV28 to TRBJ1-2, with D unresolved. CDR1 is MDHEN, CDR2 SYDVKM, per germline. V dropped 4 bases and J dropped 4 bases, with 16 bases sitting between them. The CDR3 is 15 amino acids. CDR3 residues: CASSSMAEWAYGYTF. The CDR3 region has the DNA TGTGCCAGCAGTTCAATGGCCGAGTGGGCCTATGGCTACACCTTC.

This clone was seen more than once but under ten times. This chain uses TRBV10-3 with TRBJ1-1, with TRBD1 matching over 7 bases. CDR3 length: 14 amino acids. Trimming at V came to 11 bases and at J to 2 bases, leaving 11 bases not matched to a gene. The germline CDR1 and CDR2 sequences are ENHRY and SYGVKD. In DNA form, the CDR3 reads TGTGCCGTAACCGGGACAGCGTTAAACACTGAAGCTTTCTTT. Protein: CAVTGTALNTEAFF.

The sample holds one count of this clone. V and J are TRBV27 and TRBJ2-1; D remains ambiguous. The V end was cut by 3 bases, the J end by 7 bases, with 10 bases between. The length of the CDR3 is 13 residues. Germline V gives CDR1 MNHEY, CDR2 SMNVEV (reference sequence). The CDR3 protein is CASSFSRKNEQFF. The CDR3 bases are TGTGCCAGCAGTTTCTCCCGGAAAAATGAGCAGTTCTTC.

The chain has TRBV6-1 and TRBJ1-4; a possible D gene is TRBD1 (5 bases). Trimming took off 4 bases at V and 4 bases at J, with 7 bases between the two ends. CDR3 length equals 13 residues. Germline lookup yields CDR1 MNHNS and CDR2 SASEGT. CDR3 DNA sequence: TGTGCCAGCAGTGGACAGAGTAATGAAAAACTGTTTTTT. It specifies CASSGQSNEKLFF.

The chain is built from TRBV12-2 and TRBJ2-1. TRBV12-2 is designated a pseudogene. The CDR3 is 11 amino acids. The CDR3 is CASRYYNEQFF. The CDR3 bases are TGTGCAAGTCGCTATTACAATGAGCAGTTCTTC.

The chain employs TRBV11-2 and TRBJ2-7, with D perhaps TRBD1 or TRBD2 (6 bases each). Germline-derived CDR1 and CDR2 are SGHAT and FQNNGV. This CDR3 region has 18 residues. V lost 5 bases and J 4 bases, leaving 27 bases between the germline ends. The CDR3 sequence: CASSPGGMDSRIVYEQYF. Written as DNA, the CDR3 is TGTGCCAGCAGCCCTGGGGGGATGGACAGCCGGATTGTGTACGAGCAGTACTTC.

Here the CDR3 DNA reads TGTGCCTCTGAGACAGAACCGAACACTGAAGCTTTCTTT. Amino acid sequence: CASETEPNTEAFF. The chain carries TRBV10-3 and TRBJ1-1; D may be TRBD1 (5 bases). The V and J ends lost 11 bases and 1 base respectively, with 14 bases between them. CDR1 and CDR2 (germline): ENHRY, SYGVKD. The CDR3 has 13 amino acids.

The chain is built from TRBV7-3 and TRBJ2-2; D is ambiguous. Trimming pared 5 bases from V and 8 bases from J, leaving 15 bases between. Per germline, CDR1 SGHTA and CDR2 FQGTGA. CDR3 length equals 14 residues. The CDR3 bases are TGTGCCAGCAGCCCTTTAGCTTTTCTGGGGGAGCTGTTTTTT. This codes for CASSPLAFLGELFF.

The V gene is TRBV28, the J gene TRBJ1-1, with D possibly being TRBD1 (6 bases). The V end lost 8 bases, the J end lost 4 bases, and 23 bases lay between the germline ends. The CDR3 extends over 16 amino acids. The germline V gene encodes CDR1 MDHEN and CDR2 SYDVKM. As DNA, the CDR3 is TGTGCCAGCGGCTATCTCCAAGGGCGGGGGCTCACTGAAGCTTTCTTT. As protein: CASGYLQGRGLTEAFF.

The genes are TRBV6-5 and TRBJ2-3, with D perhaps matching TRBD1 (6 bases). V shed 5 bases and J shed 1 base, with 10 bases lying between them. CDR3 length: 14 amino acids. CDR1 and CDR2 (germline): MNHEY, SVGAGI. CDR3 loop: CASSTPGGTDTQYF. CDR3 nucleotide sequence: TGTGCCAGCAGTACGCCAGGGGGCACAGATACGCAGTATTTT.

The rearrangement uses TRBV5-1 and TRBJ2-7; 7 bases match TRBD2. The CDR3 length is 14 residues. Germline lookup yields CDR1 SGHRS and CDR2 YFSETQ. V lost 4 bases to trimming and J lost 7 bases; unmatched junction nucleotides: 11. For the CDR3, the DNA is TGCGCCAGCAGCCTTTGGCCAGCGGGGCAGGAGCAGTACTTC. It is translated as CASSLWPAGQEQYF.

CDR3: CASSTSGTGSSAQHF. For the CDR3, the DNA is TGTGCCAGCAGTACCTCCGGGACAGGGTCCTCGGCCCAGCATTTT. The chain couples TRBV6-5 to TRBJ1-5; 9 positions match TRBD1. The CDR3 consists of 15 residues. The V segment lost 5 bases and the J segment 11 bases; nucleotides outside the gene matches: 13. CDR1 and CDR2 (germline): MNHEY, SVGAGI.

This clone has only a few counts. The rearrangement uses TRBV28 and TRBJ1-2, with 9 bases aligning to TRBD1. Germline loops: CDR1 MDHEN, CDR2 SYDVKM. The CDR3 runs to 14 residues. With 6 bases clipped from V and 4 bases from J, the junction kept 6 bases outside the gene matches. The CDR3 region is CASRPTGGSYGYTF. DNA of the CDR3: TGTGCCAGCAGACCGACAGGGGGTAGCTATGGCTACACCTTC.

The rearrangement uses TRBV7-2 and TRBJ2-2; D is tentatively TRBD1 or TRBD2 (6 bases each). This CDR3 has 13 amino acids. Trimming stripped 4 bases from V and 8 bases from J, with 11 bases between. Germline-derived CDR1 and CDR2 are SGHTA and FQGNSA. CDR3 DNA sequence: TGTGCCAGCAGCTGGCAGGGGAGGGGGGAGCTGTTTTTT. Translated: CASSWQGRGELFF.

Worth noting for this clone: The same CDR3 arises from other DNA sequences in this sample as well. V and J are TRBV20-1 and TRBJ2-1; no clear D. Germline loops: CDR1 DFQATT, CDR2 SNEGSKA (reference sequence). The V end was cut by 8 bases, the J end by 7 bases, with 3 bases between. The CDR3 runs to 8 residues. The CDR3 protein is CSPNEQFF. The CDR3 region has the DNA TGCAGTCCGAATGAGCAGTTCTTC.

The J gene is TRBJ2-7, the V gene TRBV7-2; the match to TRBD2 covers 12 bases. Germline CDR1 and CDR2: SGHTA and FQGNSA. V was clipped by 2 bases and J by 0 bases; unmatched bases: 2. The CDR3 covers 16 residues. DNA for the CDR3: TGTGCCAGCAGCTTAACGACTAGCGGGAGCTCCTACGAGCAGTACTTC. It is translated as CASSLTTSGSSYEQYF.

J is TRBJ1-2 and V is TRBV10-3; D not resolved. Germline-derived CDR1 and CDR2 are ENHRY and SYGVKD. V dropped 2 bases and J dropped 2 bases, with 9 bases sitting between them. CDR3 length: 14 residues. CDR3 coding DNA: TGTGCCATCAGTGAGGGGTTGGGAAACTATGGCTACACCTTC. The encoded protein is CAISEGLGNYGYTF.

V is TRBV2 and J is TRBJ1-5, with a possible D match to TRBD1 (5 bases). Trimming stripped 11 bases from V and 2 bases from J, with 16 bases between. CDR1 SNHLY and CDR2 FYNNEI come from the germline V gene. CDR3 length: 14 residues. The CDR3 here is CAASRDGGNQPQHF. CDR3 nucleotides: TGTGCCGCCTCCAGGGATGGGGGCAATCAGCCCCAGCATTTT.

The CDR3 spells CASSEQGTPNTEAFF. The CDR3, as DNA: TGTGCCAGCAGTGAACAGGGTACCCCTAACACTGAAGCTTTCTTT. This rearrangement joins TRBV2 to TRBJ1-1, with TRBD1 as a possible D gene (5 bases). V lost 2 bases, J lost 2 bases, and 12 bases lay in between. This CDR3 spans 15 amino acids. Germline lookup yields CDR1 SNHLY and CDR2 FYNNEI. The full variable domain, completed using reference TRBV2 and TRBJ1-1, is EPEVTQTPSHQVTQMGQEVILRCVPISNHLYFYWYRQILGQKVEFLVSFYNNEISEKSEIFDDQFSVERPDGSNFTLKIRSTKLEDSAMYFCASSEQGTPNTEAFFGQGTRLTVV.

Notes on this clone: Other DNA sequences in the sample encode the same CDR3. The chain has TRBV7-9 and TRBJ2-5; D is perhaps TRBD2 (6 bases). The CDR3 sequence is 15 residues long. Trimming removed 1 base from V and 4 bases from J, with 13 bases in between. Germline CDR1 is SEHNR and CDR2 is FQNEAQ (reference sequence). In DNA form, the CDR3 reads TGTGCCAGCAGCTTAGGAGGGGCCGGGGGAGAGACCCAGTACTTC. This codes for CASSLGGAGGETQYF.

This clone was seen a handful of times. The chain links TRBV27 to TRBJ1-5; unclear D gene. There are 12 residues in the CDR3. The ends were cut back, 7 bases at V and 2 bases at J, with 6 bases in the middle. In germline, CDR1 is MNHEY, CDR2 SMNVEV (reference sequence). In DNA form, the CDR3 reads TGTGCCAGCAAGAGAGGCAATCAGCCCCAGCATTTT. Residues: CASKRGNQPQHF.

This chain joins TRBV9 and TRBJ2-7, with D perhaps TRBD2 (6 bases). The CDR3 runs 12 residues. The V gene's germline CDR1 is SGDLS and CDR2 YYNGEE. Trimming left V 4 bases short and J 5 bases short, with 10 bases between. CDR3 loop: CASSFRLDEQYF. DNA of the CDR3: TGTGCCAGCAGCTTTCGACTAGACGAGCAGTACTTC.

The chain couples TRBV7-2 to TRBJ2-7; the match to TRBD2 covers 10 bases. This CDR3 has 15 amino acids. Germline CDR1 is SGHTA and CDR2 is FQGNSA. With 1 base clipped from V and 6 bases from J, the junction kept 6 bases outside the gene matches. As DNA, the CDR3 is TGTGCCAGCAGCTTAGGGGCTAGCGGGAGTTTCGAGCAGTACTTC. Protein product: CASSLGASGSFEQYF.

Of note for this clone: This may be a read error, as it is one base from a much larger clone. The chain carries TRBV25-1 and TRBJ2-6, with no clear D. Looked up from germline, CDR1 is MGHDK and CDR2 is SYGVNS. CDR3 length: 16 residues. The CDR3: CTSSEWGGAGANVLTF. CDR3 nucleotide sequence: TGTACCAGCAGTGAATGGGGTGGGGCTGGGGCCAACGTCCTGACTTTC.

The chain links TRBV4-3 to TRBJ2-1, with D hard to call. The V and J ends lost 4 bases and 6 bases respectively, with 16 bases between them. The CDR3 runs to 15 residues. Germline values: CDR1 LGHNA, CDR2 YSLEER. CDR3 residues: CASSPASGVVNEQFF. The DNA for the CDR3 is TGCGCCAGCAGCCCAGCCTCAGGTGTGGTCAATGAGCAGTTCTTC.

The chain combines TRBV2 with TRBJ2-7; maybe TRBD2 (5 bases). V shed 11 bases and J shed 2 bases, with 16 bases lying between them. Germline V gene lookup returns CDR1 SNHLY and CDR2 FYNNEI. This CDR3 is built from 13 residues. CDR3 coding DNA: TGTGCCGGGCGGGTGGACCACGCCTACGAGCAGTACTTC. Its protein is CAGRVDHAYEQYF.

The rearrangement joins TRBV28 to TRBJ1-5; D remains unclear. The CDR3 loop spans 15 amino acids. Germline V gives CDR1 MDHEN, CDR2 SYDVKM. V dropped 7 bases and J dropped 2 bases, with 15 bases sitting between them. The CDR3 sequence: CASNQAGEGNQPQHF. The CDR3 nucleotides are TGTGCCAGCAATCAAGCCGGGGAAGGCAATCAGCCCCAGCATTTT.